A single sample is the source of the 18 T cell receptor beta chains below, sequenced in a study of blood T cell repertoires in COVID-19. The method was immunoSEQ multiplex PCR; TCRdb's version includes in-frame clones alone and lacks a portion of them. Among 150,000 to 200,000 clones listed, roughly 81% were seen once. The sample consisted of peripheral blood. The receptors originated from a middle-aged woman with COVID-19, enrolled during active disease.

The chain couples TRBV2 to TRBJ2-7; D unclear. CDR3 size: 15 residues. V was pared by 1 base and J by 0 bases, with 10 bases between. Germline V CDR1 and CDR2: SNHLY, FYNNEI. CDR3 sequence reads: CASSEVAASSYEQYV. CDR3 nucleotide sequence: TGTGCCAGCAGTGAAGTGGCGGCAAGCTCCTACGAGCAGTACGTC.

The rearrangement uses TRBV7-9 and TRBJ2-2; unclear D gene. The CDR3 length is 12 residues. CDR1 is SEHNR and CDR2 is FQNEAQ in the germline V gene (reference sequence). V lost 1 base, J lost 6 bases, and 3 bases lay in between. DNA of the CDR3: TGTGCCAGCAGCTTAGGAGCCGGGGAGCTGTTTTTT. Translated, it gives CASSLGAGELFF.

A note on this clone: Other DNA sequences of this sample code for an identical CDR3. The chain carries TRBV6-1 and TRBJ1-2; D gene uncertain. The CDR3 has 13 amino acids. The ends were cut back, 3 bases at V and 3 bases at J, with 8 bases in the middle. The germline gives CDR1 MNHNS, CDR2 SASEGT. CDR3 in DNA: TGTGCCAGCAGTGAGGCGGGGTACTATGGCTACACCTTC. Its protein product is CASSEAGYYGYTF.

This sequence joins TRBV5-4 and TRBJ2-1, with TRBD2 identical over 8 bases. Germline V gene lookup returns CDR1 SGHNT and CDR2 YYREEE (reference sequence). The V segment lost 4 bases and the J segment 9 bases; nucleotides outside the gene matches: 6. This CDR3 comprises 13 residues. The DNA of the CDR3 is TGTGCCAGCAGCCAGGGACTAGAGGTTGAGCAGTTCTTC. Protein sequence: CASSQGLEVEQFF.

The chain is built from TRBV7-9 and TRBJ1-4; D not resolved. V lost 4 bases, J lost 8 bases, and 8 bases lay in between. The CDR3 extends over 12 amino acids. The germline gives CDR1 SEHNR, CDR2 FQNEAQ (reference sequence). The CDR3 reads CASSSAVEKLFF. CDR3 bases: TGTGCCAGCAGCTCCGCAGTCGAAAAACTGTTTTTT.

For the CDR3, the DNA is TGTGCCAGCAGTCAGTGGAATGAGCAGTTCTTC. Protein sequence: CASSQWNEQFF. This chain links TRBV12-3 or TRBV12-4 with TRBJ2-1; D uncertain. Between the trimmed V and J ends, which lost 5 bases and 7 bases, there was a span of 6 bases. This CDR3 region has 11 residues.

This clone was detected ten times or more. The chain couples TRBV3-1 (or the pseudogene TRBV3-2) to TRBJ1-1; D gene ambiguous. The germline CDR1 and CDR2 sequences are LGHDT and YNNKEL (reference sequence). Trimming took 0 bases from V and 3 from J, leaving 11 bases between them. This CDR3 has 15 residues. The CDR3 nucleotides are TGTGCCAGCAGCCAAGATCTAACCAGGTACACTGAAGCTTTCTTT. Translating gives CASSQDLTRYTEAFF.

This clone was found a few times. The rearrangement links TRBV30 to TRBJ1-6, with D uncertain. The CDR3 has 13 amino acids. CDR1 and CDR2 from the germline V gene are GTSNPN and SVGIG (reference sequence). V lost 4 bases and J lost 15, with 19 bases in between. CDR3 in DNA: TGTGCCTGGATCCCCCCGGGAAGAGCTCTCCTCCACTTT. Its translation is CAWIPPGRALLHF.

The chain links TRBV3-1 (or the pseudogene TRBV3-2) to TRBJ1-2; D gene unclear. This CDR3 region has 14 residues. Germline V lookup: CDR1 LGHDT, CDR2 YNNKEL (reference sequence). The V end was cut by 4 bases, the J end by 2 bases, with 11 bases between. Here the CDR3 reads CASSRPSGNYGYTF. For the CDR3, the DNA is TGTGCCAGCAGCCGGCCCAGCGGAAACTATGGCTACACCTTC.

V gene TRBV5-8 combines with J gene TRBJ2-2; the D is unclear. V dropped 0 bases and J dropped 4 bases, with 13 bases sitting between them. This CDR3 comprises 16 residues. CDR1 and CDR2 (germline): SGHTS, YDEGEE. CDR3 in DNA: TGTGCCAGCAGCTTGGGCAGGATTATTTCCACCGGGGAGCTGTTTTTT. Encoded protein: CASSLGRIISTGELFF.

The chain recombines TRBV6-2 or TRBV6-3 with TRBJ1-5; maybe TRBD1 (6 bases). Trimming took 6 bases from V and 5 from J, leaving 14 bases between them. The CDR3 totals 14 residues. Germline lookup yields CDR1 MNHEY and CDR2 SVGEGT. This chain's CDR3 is CASSPGARHQPQHF. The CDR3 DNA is TGTGCCAGCAGCCCAGGGGCGAGACATCAGCCCCAGCATTTT.

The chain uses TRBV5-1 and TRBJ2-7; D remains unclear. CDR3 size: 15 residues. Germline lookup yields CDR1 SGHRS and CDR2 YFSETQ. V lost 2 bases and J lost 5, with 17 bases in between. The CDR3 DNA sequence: TGCGCCAGCAGCTTCCGCCGTGGCACCGTCGACGAGCAGTACTTC. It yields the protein CASSFRRGTVDEQYF.

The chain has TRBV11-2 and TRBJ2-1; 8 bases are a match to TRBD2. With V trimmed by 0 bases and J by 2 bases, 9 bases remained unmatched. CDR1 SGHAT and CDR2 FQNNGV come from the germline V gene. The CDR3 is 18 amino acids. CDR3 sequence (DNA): TGTGCCAGCAGCTTAGATTGGAGTAGCGGGATCACCTACAATGAGCAGTTCTTC. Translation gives CASSLDWSSGITYNEQFF. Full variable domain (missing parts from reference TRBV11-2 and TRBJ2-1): EAGVAQSPRYKIIEKRQSVAFWCNPISGHATLYWYQQILGQGPKLLIQFQNNGVVDDSQLPKDRFSAERLKGVDSTLKIQPAKLEDSAVYLCASSLDWSSGITYNEQFFGPGTRLTVL.

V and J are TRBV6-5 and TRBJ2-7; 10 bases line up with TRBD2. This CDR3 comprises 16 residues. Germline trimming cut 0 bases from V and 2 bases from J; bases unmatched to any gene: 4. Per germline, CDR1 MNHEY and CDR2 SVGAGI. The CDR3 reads CASSYSASGGPYEQYV. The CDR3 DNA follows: TGTGCCAGCAGTTACTCGGCTAGCGGGGGACCCTACGAGCAGTACGTC.

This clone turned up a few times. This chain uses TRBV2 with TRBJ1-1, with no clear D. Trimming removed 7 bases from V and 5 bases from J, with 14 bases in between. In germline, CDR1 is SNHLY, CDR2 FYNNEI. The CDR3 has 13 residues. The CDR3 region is CASIGLAGTEAFF. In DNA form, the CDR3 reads TGTGCCAGCATTGGTCTGGCGGGGACTGAAGCTTTCTTT.

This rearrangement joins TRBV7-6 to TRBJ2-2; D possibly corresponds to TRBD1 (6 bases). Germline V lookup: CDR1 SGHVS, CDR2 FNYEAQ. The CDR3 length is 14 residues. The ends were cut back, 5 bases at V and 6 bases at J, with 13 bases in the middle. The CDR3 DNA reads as TGTGCCAGCAGCCAACAGGGTGGGGCCGGGGAGCTGTTTTTT. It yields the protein CASSQQGGAGELFF.

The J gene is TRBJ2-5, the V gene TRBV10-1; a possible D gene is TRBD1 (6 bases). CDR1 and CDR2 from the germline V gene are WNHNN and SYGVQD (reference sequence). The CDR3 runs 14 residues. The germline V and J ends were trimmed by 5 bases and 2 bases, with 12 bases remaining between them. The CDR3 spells CASSPGQIQETQYF. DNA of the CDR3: TGCGCCAGCAGTCCTGGACAGATACAAGAGACCCAGTACTTC.

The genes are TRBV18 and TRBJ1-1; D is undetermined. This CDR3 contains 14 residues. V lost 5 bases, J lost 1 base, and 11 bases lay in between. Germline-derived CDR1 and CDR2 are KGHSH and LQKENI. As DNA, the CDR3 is TGTGCCAGCTCATCATTGACACGGAACACTGAAGCTTTCTTT. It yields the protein CASSSLTRNTEAFF.